This T cell receptor beta chain was recovered during a study of T-cell memory formation after mild COVID-19. TCRdb called the 5' RACE reads again in MiXCR, with one record for every CDR3 protein. Altogether roughly 200,000 distinct CDR3 sequences are present, roughly 23% being singletons, with the ten largest covering 23%. Source material: PBMCs or a T cell subset sorted from them (not recorded which). This TCR came from an adult woman who had mild COVID-19 (a few samples of this study predate the infection). Cell type and time point are not known.

The CDR3 DNA reads TGTGCCAGCAGCTCCACCGGGACAGGGGGAGATACGCAGTATTTT. Amino acid sequence: CASSSTGTGGDTQYF. This chain connects TRBV7-6 to TRBJ2-3; 11 positions agree with TRBD1. J lost 5 bases, V lost 4 bases, and 5 bases had no gene match. This CDR3 is 15 amino acids long. Germline values: CDR1 SGHVS, CDR2 FNYEAQ.